The 24 T cell receptor beta chains below were found in one sample sequenced in a study of cytomegalovirus exposure and HLA in healthy donors. The PCR had 60 Vbeta and 13 Jbeta primers. This table comes from immunoSEQ multiplex PCR, and its TCRdb copy is limited to in-frame clones, with some not included. The sample includes approximately 96,000 clones, roughly 70% seen only once; the top ten take about 1.7%. The source material was PBMCs. These receptor sequences come from a male donor in good health and CMV-seronegative.

The genes are TRBV10-3 and TRBJ2-5, with 9 bases fitting TRBD2. The CDR3 totals 13 residues. The V gene's germline CDR1 is ENHRY and CDR2 SYGVKD. V dropped 10 bases and J dropped 1; count of bases not matched to a gene: 4. Here the CDR3 DNA reads TGTGCCACTAGCGGGGTAATCCAAGAGACCCAGTACTTC. As protein: CATSGVIQETQYF.

V usage is TRBV28 and J usage is TRBJ2-7; D possibly corresponds to TRBD2 (5 bases). The CDR3 extends over 14 amino acids. The V and J ends lost 6 bases and 7 bases respectively, with 19 bases between them. Germline CDR1 reads MDHEN; CDR2 reads SYDVKM. The CDR3 is CASSTRTARWEQYF. CDR3 in DNA: TGTGCCAGCAGCACCCGGACTGCCCGGTGGGAGCAGTACTTC.

The J gene is TRBJ1-1, the V gene TRBV6-5, with D hard to call. The CDR3 consists of 13 residues. The V gene's germline CDR1 is MNHEY and CDR2 SVGAGI. V lost 7 bases to trimming and J lost 0 bases, with 9 bases between them. The CDR3 sequence is CASKEGLNTEAFF. The CDR3 nucleotides are TGTGCCAGCAAAGAGGGTCTGAACACTGAAGCTTTCTTT.

This clone has a handful of counts. V is TRBV6-5 and J is TRBJ2-7; TRBD1 agrees at 7 bases. J gave up 0 bases and V 5 bases, and 7 bases lay outside the gene matches. This CDR3 is 15 amino acids long. CDR1 MNHEY and CDR2 SVGAGI come from the germline V gene. The CDR3 nucleotides read TGTGCCAGCAGTGCCGACAGGGCCACCTCCTACGAGCAGTACTTC. Translation: CASSADRATSYEQYF.

The chain combines TRBV19 with TRBJ1-4; tentatively, D is TRBD1 (6 bases). The V gene's germline CDR1 is LNHDA and CDR2 SQIVND (reference sequence). The CDR3 length is 16 residues. Trimming stripped 4 bases from V and 5 bases from J, with 17 bases between. The CDR3 DNA is TGTGCCAGTAGTAACCCTACAGGGCCCTCAAATGAAAAACTGTTTTTT. Translation: CASSNPTGPSNEKLFF.

The chain links TRBV27 to TRBJ2-7; TRBD2 aligns across 9 bases. The J segment lost 7 bases and the V segment lost 6 bases, leaving 7 bases of the junction unmatched. The CDR3 extends over 13 amino acids. CDR1 is MNHEY and CDR2 is SMNVEV in the germline V gene (reference sequence). The CDR3 protein is CASRSGGRVEQYF. In nucleotides, the CDR3 is TGTGCCAGCAGAAGCGGGGGGCGGGTTGAGCAGTACTTC.

This clone was seen more than once but under ten times. The genes are TRBV9 and TRBJ2-7; the match to TRBD1 covers 8 bases. Trimming at V came to 0 bases and at J to 9 bases, leaving 11 bases not matched to a gene. CDR3 size: 15 residues. Per the germline V gene, CDR1 is SGDLS and CDR2 is YYNGEE. Here the CDR3 DNA reads TGTGCCAGCAGCGTAGGTGGACAGGGAGGTGAGCGGCAGTACTTC. Its protein is CASSVGGQGGERQYF.

The table lists this clone with a few counts. The J gene is TRBJ2-5, the V gene TRBV30, with D possibly TRBD1 on 5 matching bases. Trimming left V 0 bases short and J 4 bases short, with 15 bases between. This CDR3 spans 15 amino acids. Germline assignment: CDR1 GTSNPN and CDR2 SVGIG (reference sequence). DNA for the CDR3: TGTGCCTGGAGTGTTTCGGGCAGGGATGTAGAGACCCAGTACTTC. Its protein is CAWSVSGRDVETQYF.

The chain uses TRBV5-1 and TRBJ2-2; 12 positions agree with TRBD2. There are 15 residues in the CDR3. Germline V gene sequence: CDR1 SGHRS, CDR2 YFSETQ. V lost 7 bases and J lost 6; bases outside the gene matches: 7. The CDR3 DNA follows: TGCGCCAGCGCTGGACTAGCGGGAATAGCCGGGGAGCTGTTTTTT. Protein: CASAGLAGIAGELFF.

The V gene is TRBV6-5, the J gene TRBJ1-5; D is undetermined. V lost 0 bases and J 6 bases, leaving 6 bases between the germline ends. CDR1 is MNHEY, CDR2 SVGAGI, per germline. The CDR3 is 13 residues long. The CDR3 coding sequence is TGTGCCAGCAGTTACTCCGTCGGTCAGCCCCAGCATTTT. This codes for CASSYSVGQPQHF.

In this sample, this clone turned up once. The genes are TRBV7-2 and TRBJ2-7; D might be TRBD2 (7 bases). The CDR3 loop spans 14 amino acids. Deletions cut 1 base from V and 4 bases from J, with 11 bases between. Germline V CDR1 and CDR2: SGHTA, FQGNSA. CDR3 region: CASSLEGGAYEQYF. CDR3 DNA: TGTGCCAGCAGCTTAGAAGGGGGGGCATACGAGCAGTACTTC.

The chain employs TRBV7-8 and TRBJ2-2; D remains ambiguous. V lost 1 base and J lost 1, with 13 bases in between. Germline V gives CDR1 SGHVS, CDR2 FQNEAQ. CDR3 size: 17 residues. The CDR3, as DNA: TGTGCCAGCAGCTTAGGAGGAAGAAGGAGGAACACCGGGGAGCTGTTTTTT. Translating it yields CASSLGGRRRNTGELFF.

J is TRBJ2-7 and V is TRBV28, with a possible D match to TRBD2 (6 bases). CDR1 MDHEN and CDR2 SYDVKM come from the germline V gene. Trimming shortened V by 6 bases and J by 4 bases, and 16 bases separated the two germline ends. The CDR3 loop spans 14 amino acids. The CDR3: CASSSPGLTYEQYF. CDR3 in DNA: TGTGCCAGCAGCAGCCCGGGACTGACTTACGAGCAGTACTTC.

This clone was picked up a small number of times. The rearrangement uses TRBV5-1 and TRBJ2-7; maybe TRBD1 (6 bases). This CDR3 comprises 14 residues. The germline V gene encodes CDR1 SGHRS and CDR2 YFSETQ. V lost 4 bases and J 4 bases, leaving 15 bases between the germline ends. CDR3 bases: TGCGCCAGCAGCCCGTCGAGGGGGATTTACGAGCAGTACTTC. Translation gives CASSPSRGIYEQYF.

The chain couples TRBV25-1 to TRBJ2-7; 9 bases are a match to TRBD1. The CDR3 sequence is 14 residues long. Trimming cost V 6 bases and J 4 bases; bases outside gene matches: 7. The V gene's germline CDR1 is MGHDK and CDR2 SYGVNS. CDR3 protein: CASRGGTGLYEQYF. CDR3 sequence (DNA): TGTGCCAGCAGGGGGGGGACAGGGCTTTACGAGCAGTACTTC.

The gene calls are TRBV28 and TRBJ2-7; tentative D call: TRBD1 (5 bases). Per the germline V gene, CDR1 is MDHEN and CDR2 is SYDVKM. Trimming pared 6 bases from V and 2 bases from J, leaving 20 bases between. This CDR3 comprises 16 residues. In DNA form, the CDR3 reads TGTGCCAGCAGCTTTTTCATCAGGGATGGGACCTACGAGCAGTACTTC. Translating it yields CASSFFIRDGTYEQYF.

The chain recombines TRBV27 with TRBJ1-1; weak D call: TRBD1 (6 bases). Germline CDR1 and CDR2: MNHEY and SMNVEV (reference sequence). The CDR3 has 13 amino acids. V lost 7 bases and J 8 bases, leaving 17 bases between the germline ends. CDR3 sequence (DNA): TGTGCCAGCATTCCGGGGGGCGCGGCAGAAGCTTTCTTT. Translating gives CASIPGGAAEAFF.

V usage is TRBV18 and J usage is TRBJ2-7; TRBD2 matches at 7 bases. Losses at the gene ends were 2 bases for V and 4 bases for J; bases not matched to a gene: 11. This CDR3 spans 16 amino acids. CDR1 KGHSH and CDR2 LQKENI come from the germline V gene. The CDR3 spells CASSPWQGGEGYEQYF. CDR3 sequence (DNA): TGTGCCAGCTCACCATGGCAGGGAGGGGAGGGATACGAGCAGTACTTC.

This chain joins TRBV5-1 and TRBJ2-1; tentatively, D is TRBD1 (6 bases). Trimming took 0 bases from V and 15 from J, leaving 19 bases between them. Germline V lookup: CDR1 SGHRS, CDR2 YFSETQ. This CDR3 comprises 14 residues. This CDR3 reads CASSLDTNRVVSFF. The CDR3, as DNA: TGCGCCAGCAGCTTGGACACTAACAGGGTTGTTTCGTTCTTC.

The chain's CDR3 is CASSRLAQETQYF. DNA for the CDR3: TGTGCCAGCAGCCGACTAGCCCAAGAGACCCAGTACTTC. The V and J genes are TRBV7-2 and TRBJ2-5, with 7 bases that match TRBD2. Trimming took 5 bases from V and 1 from J; bases not matched to a gene: 1. CDR1 SGHTA and CDR2 FQGNSA come from the germline V gene. The CDR3 totals 13 residues.

This sequence joins TRBV7-7 and TRBJ2-1; D is uncertain. Between the trimmed V and J ends, which lost 1 base and 9 bases, there was a span of 7 bases. Germline V lookup: CDR1 SSHAT, CDR2 FNYEAQ (reference sequence). This CDR3 spans 12 amino acids. CDR3 protein: CASSLEGGEQFF. The CDR3 DNA reads TGTGCCAGCAGCTTAGAAGGCGGTGAGCAGTTCTTC.

This chain joins TRBV5-1 and TRBJ2-1; TRBD2 agrees at 15 bases. The CDR3 sequence is 17 residues long. Germline CDR1 reads SGHRS; CDR2 reads YFSETQ. J lost 3 bases, V lost 4 bases, and 5 bases had no gene match. CDR3: CASSEGLAGGLYNEQFF. CDR3 nucleotide sequence: TGCGCCAGCAGCGAGGGACTAGCGGGAGGCCTCTACAATGAGCAGTTCTTC.

V gene TRBV30 combines with J gene TRBJ1-1; D is perhaps TRBD1 (6 bases). Between the trimmed V and J ends, which lost 2 bases and 2 bases, there was a span of 24 bases. The germline V gene has CDR1 GTSNPN and CDR2 SVGIG (reference sequence). The CDR3 runs to 18 residues. The CDR3 nucleotides are TGTGCCTGGAGTAAGAGGGACAAGAGTCTCTCCGGAAACACTGAAGCTTTCTTT. Its translation is CAWSKRDKSLSGNTEAFF.

This chain connects TRBV13 to TRBJ1-5, with D perhaps matching TRBD1 (5 bases). CDR3 length: 14 residues. The V end was cut by 5 bases, the J end by 6 bases, with 14 bases between. Germline V gives CDR1 PRHDT, CDR2 FYEKMQ (reference sequence). The CDR3 sequence: CASSARRRGQPQHF. The CDR3 nucleotides are TGTGCCAGCAGCGCCAGGAGGAGGGGTCAGCCCCAGCATTTT.